This TCR beta chain was identified during a study of human T cells and chemical hapten exposure. For the study at large: Throughout a study of 20 to 30 weeks, patients underwent weekly scalp administration of diphenylcyclopropenone doses. Upper-back patch tests with 0.01% DPC were read at 6 days. Per-sample variation in TCR yield stemmed mainly from small pooled library volume differences.

TCRdb passed the RACE reads through MiXCR, listing each CDR3 protein once. Of about 52,000 distinct CDR3 sequences listed, roughly 11% are singletons. A single count supports this clonotype. The time point denotes: patch test 1, 2 weeks after DPC sensitization. Treatment meaning: therapeutic diphenylcyclopropenone sensitization with weekly scalp DPC. RNA extraction used unfractionated whole blood as the source of total RNA. This clonotype originated in a woman aged 40 to 50 with alopecia areata. Some clones in this sample may be carry-over from other donors' samples. The material was whole blood, obtained in connection with sensitization to the hapten diphenylcyclopropenone (DPC).

The CDR3: CSAGSRHLLTDTQYF. The CDR3 DNA reads TGCAGTGCCGGAAGTCGACACCTCCTCACAGATACGCAGTATTTT. V and J are TRBV20-1 and TRBJ2-3; D gene uncertain. This CDR3 has 15 amino acids. Germline-derived CDR1 and CDR2 are DFQATT and SNEGSKA (reference sequence). V was pared by 6 bases and J by 2 bases, with 18 bases between.